This T cell receptor (beta chain) derives from a study of T cell responses to AZD1222 COVID-19 vaccine. General study results and limits: Compared with day 0, the breadth and depth of the Spike-specific TCR repertoire rose significantly after two doses of AZD1222. The study found vaccine-associated CD4 TCRs spanning spike, dominant at 160-218 and 743-854.

This clone was detected only a few times. Its antigen is not known. Here immunoSEQ multiplex PCR was the method, and the copy in TCRdb shows in-frame clones only, minus some. The table records about 180,000 clones, 94% of them present only once. Timing groups of about 4 and about 12 weeks for second doses were pooled. This CDR3 contains 14 residues. J was trimmed by 4 bases and V by 5 bases; bases with no gene match: 5. The V gene's germline CDR1 is SGHTA and CDR2 FQGTGA. The TCR was taken from an adult who received the AZD1222 COVID-19 vaccine. The rearrangement uses TRBV7-3 and TRBJ2-5; 9 nucleotides align to TRBD2. Material: peripheral blood, obtained 28 days after the second AZD1222 dose. For the CDR3, the DNA is TGTGCCAGCAGCAGTAGCGGGAGAAGAGAGACCCAGTACTTC. It translates to CASSSSGRRETQYF.